The 11 T cell receptor beta chains in this list originate from one sample, sequenced in a study of blood T cell repertoires in COVID-19 (dated by TCRdb to between 2020 and 2021). Preparation of the library involved the immunoSEQ multiplex PCR assay. TCRdb carries this immuneACCESS record with in-frame sequences only. Its versions omit some clonotypes, under half of them owing to an unresolved V gene in the studies checked, with the rest unexplained. For this sample the table gives fewer than 300,000 clones, of which 75% to 90% were detected only once. 8.6% of the sample is in the top ten clones. The sequenced material came from peripheral blood. All receptors derive from a human donor in a cohort sampled during active COVID-19.

The chain has TRBV28 and TRBJ1-1; the D is unclear. Deletions cut 8 bases from V and 0 bases from J, with 4 bases between. Germline V gene sequence: CDR1 MDHEN, CDR2 SYDVKM. CDR3 size: 11 residues. The CDR3 here is CASLLNTEAFF. As DNA, the CDR3 is TGTGCCAGCCTTTTGAACACTGAAGCTTTCTTT.

J is TRBJ1-5 and V is TRBV3-1 (or the pseudogene TRBV3-2); D is unresolved. Germline V lookup: CDR1 LGHDT, CDR2 YNNKEL (reference sequence). The germline V and J ends were trimmed by 1 base and 9 bases, with 7 bases remaining between them. The CDR3 consists of 12 residues. The CDR3 region is CASSQGRGPQHF. The DNA of the CDR3 is TGTGCCAGCAGCCAAGGTCGGGGGCCCCAGCATTTT.

The gene calls are TRBV6-6 and TRBJ2-7, with D uncertain. Trimming cost V 4 bases and J 6 bases, with 13 bases left between them. CDR1 and CDR2 from the germline V gene are MNHNY and SVGAGI (reference sequence). CDR3 length: 13 residues. The CDR3 nucleotides read TGTGCCAGCAGTTGGTCTTTTCTTAGCGAGCAGTACTTC. This sequence encodes CASSWSFLSEQYF.

This clone was counted once. The chain combines TRBV11-2 with TRBJ2-3; the match to TRBD2 covers 11 bases. The CDR3 totals 18 residues. The germline gives CDR1 SGHAT, CDR2 FQNNGV. The trim removed 3 bases at V and 2 bases at J, leaving 10 bases unmatched. The DNA for the CDR3 is TGTGCCAGCAGCTTGATACTAGCGGGGGCGATTAACACAGATACGCAGTATTTT. This translates into CASSLILAGAINTDTQYF.

The chain employs TRBV29-1 and TRBJ1-2; 8 bases are shared with TRBD1. The CDR3 covers 15 residues. The V segment lost 6 bases and the J segment 0 bases; nucleotides outside the gene matches: 9. Germline V CDR1 and CDR2: SQVTM, ANQGSEA. CDR3 residues: CSVDPGQGPNYGYTF. The CDR3 coding sequence is TGCAGCGTGGACCCCGGACAGGGCCCTAACTATGGCTACACCTTC.

CDR3: CASSLGLAGVADTQYF. The CDR3 DNA reads as TGTGCCAGCAGCTTAGGGCTAGCGGGAGTTGCAGATACGCAGTATTTT. The gene calls are TRBV13 and TRBJ2-3; 10 bases align to TRBD2. V gave up 0 bases and J gave up 4 bases; unmatched junction bases: 4. CDR1 is PRHDT and CDR2 is FYEKMQ in the germline V gene (reference sequence). This CDR3 is built from 16 residues.

V and J are TRBV5-1 and TRBJ2-1, with 13 nucleotides matching TRBD2. This CDR3 contains 15 residues. V shed 4 bases and J 7 bases; nucleotides not matched to a gene: 5. Germline CDR1 and CDR2: SGHRS and YFSETQ. In DNA form, the CDR3 reads TGCGCCAGCAGCGCGACTAGCGGGAGGCCGAATGAGCAGTTCTTC. Encoded protein: CASSATSGRPNEQFF.

CDR3 bases: TGTGCCAGCAGGGCCGGGGACAGGGTGGGAACGCAGTACTTC. It yields the protein CASRAGDRVGTQYF. The V call is TRBV2, the J call TRBJ2-7; the match to TRBD1 covers 9 bases. Germline V gene data show CDR1 as SNHLY and CDR2 as FYNNEI. V trimming: 6 bases; J trimming: 9 bases; junction bases outside the gene matches: 12. The CDR3 covers 14 residues.

The chain uses TRBV28 and TRBJ2-5, with D possibly matching TRBD1 (6 bases). CDR3 length: 13 amino acids. CDR1 MDHEN and CDR2 SYDVKM come from the germline V gene. V dropped 4 bases and J dropped 5 bases, with 11 bases sitting between them. CDR3 sequence (DNA): TGTGCCAGCAGTTCCTACAGGGAGGAGACCCAGTACTTC. Translating gives CASSSYREETQYF.

This rearrangement joins TRBV2 to TRBJ2-7; TRBD1 matches at 7 bases. J lost 10 bases, V lost 6 bases, and 12 bases had no gene match. Per the germline V gene, CDR1 is SNHLY and CDR2 is FYNNEI. CDR3 length: 13 amino acids. The CDR3 reads CASSQEGQADQYF. CDR3 sequence (DNA): TGTGCCAGCAGCCAAGAAGGACAGGCGGATCAGTACTTC.

This clone has a single count. The chain is built from TRBV15 and TRBJ1-1, with no clear D. V shed 0 bases and J shed 5 bases, with 13 bases lying between them. This CDR3 has 15 amino acids. The V gene's germline CDR1 is LNHNV and CDR2 YYDKDF (reference sequence). The CDR3 sequence is CATSREVAHSTEAFF. CDR3 DNA sequence: TGTGCCACCAGCAGAGAAGTGGCCCATTCGACTGAAGCTTTCTTT.